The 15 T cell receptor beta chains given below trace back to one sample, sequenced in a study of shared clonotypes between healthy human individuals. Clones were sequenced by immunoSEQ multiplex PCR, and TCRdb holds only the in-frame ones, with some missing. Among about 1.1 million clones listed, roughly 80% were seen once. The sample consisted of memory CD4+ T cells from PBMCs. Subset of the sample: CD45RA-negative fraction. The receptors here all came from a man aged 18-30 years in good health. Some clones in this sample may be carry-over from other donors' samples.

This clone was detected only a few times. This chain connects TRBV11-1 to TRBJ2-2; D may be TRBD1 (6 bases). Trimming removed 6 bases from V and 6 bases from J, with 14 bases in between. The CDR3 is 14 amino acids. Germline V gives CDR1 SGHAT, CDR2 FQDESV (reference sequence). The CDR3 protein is CASRQDRGPGELFF. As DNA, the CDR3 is TGTGCCAGCAGACAGGACAGAGGTCCCGGGGAGCTGTTTTTT.

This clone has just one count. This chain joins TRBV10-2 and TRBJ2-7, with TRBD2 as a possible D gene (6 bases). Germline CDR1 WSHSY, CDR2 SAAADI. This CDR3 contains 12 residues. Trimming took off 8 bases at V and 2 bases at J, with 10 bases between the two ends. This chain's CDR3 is CASEGRPYEQYF. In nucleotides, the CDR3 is TGCGCCAGCGAAGGGAGGCCCTACGAGCAGTACTTC.

CDR3 sequence reads: CASSPQGADYGYTF. CDR3 DNA: TGTGCCAGCAGTCCACAGGGGGCTGACTATGGCTACACCTTC. The genes are TRBV6-1 and TRBJ1-2; 9 bases match TRBD1. This CDR3 comprises 14 residues. CDR1 and CDR2 (germline): MNHNS, SASEGT. V trimming: 5 bases; J trimming: 3 bases; junction bases outside the gene matches: 4.

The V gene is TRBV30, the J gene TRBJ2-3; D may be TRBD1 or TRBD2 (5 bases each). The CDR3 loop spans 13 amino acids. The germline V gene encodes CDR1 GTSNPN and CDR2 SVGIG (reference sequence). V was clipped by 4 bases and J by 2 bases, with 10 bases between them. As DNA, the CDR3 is TGTGCCTGGATGAGGGGAAACACAGATACGCAGTATTTT. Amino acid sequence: CAWMRGNTDTQYF.

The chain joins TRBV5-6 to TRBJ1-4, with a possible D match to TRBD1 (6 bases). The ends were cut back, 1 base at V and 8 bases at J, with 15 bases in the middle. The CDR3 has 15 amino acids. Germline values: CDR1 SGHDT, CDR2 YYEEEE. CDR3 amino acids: CASSLYGGSREKLFF. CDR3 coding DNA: TGTGCCAGCAGCTTGTACGGGGGCAGTCGGGAAAAACTGTTTTTT.

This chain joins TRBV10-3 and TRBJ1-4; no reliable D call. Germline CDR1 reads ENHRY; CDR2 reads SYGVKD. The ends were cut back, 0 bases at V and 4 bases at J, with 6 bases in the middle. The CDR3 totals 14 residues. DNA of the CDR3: TGTGCCATCAGTGAGTCGATGGTTAATGAAAAACTGTTTTTT. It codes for CAISESMVNEKLFF.

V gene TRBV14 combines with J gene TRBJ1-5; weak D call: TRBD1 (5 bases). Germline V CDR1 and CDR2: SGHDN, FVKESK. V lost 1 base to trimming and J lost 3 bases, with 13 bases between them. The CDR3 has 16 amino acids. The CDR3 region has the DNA TGTGCCAGCAGCCAAGTAGAGGGGCCGTTCAATCAGCCCCAGCATTTT. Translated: CASSQVEGPFNQPQHF. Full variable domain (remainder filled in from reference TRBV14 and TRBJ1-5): EAGVTQFPSHSVIEKGQTVTLRCDPISGHDNLYWYRRVMGKEIKFLLHFVKESKQDESGMPNNRFLAERTGGTYSTLKVQPAELEDSGVYFCASSQVEGPFNQPQHFGDGTRLSIL.

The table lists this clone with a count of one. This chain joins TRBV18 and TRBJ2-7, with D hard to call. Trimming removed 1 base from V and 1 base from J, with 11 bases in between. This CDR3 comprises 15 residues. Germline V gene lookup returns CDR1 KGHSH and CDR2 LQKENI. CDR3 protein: CASSPRADGSYEQYF. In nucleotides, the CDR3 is TGTGCCAGCTCACCACGGGCGGACGGATCCTACGAGCAGTACTTC.

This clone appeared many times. The CDR3, as DNA: TGCAGCGTTGGTCGGGGCCTGAACACTGAAGCTTTCTTT. It codes for CSVGRGLNTEAFF. The rearrangement links TRBV29-1 to TRBJ1-1; TRBD1 might be the D (5 bases). Germline V gene sequence: CDR1 SQVTM, CDR2 ANQGSEA. V shed 4 bases and J shed 0 bases, with 9 bases lying between them. CDR3 length equals 13 residues.

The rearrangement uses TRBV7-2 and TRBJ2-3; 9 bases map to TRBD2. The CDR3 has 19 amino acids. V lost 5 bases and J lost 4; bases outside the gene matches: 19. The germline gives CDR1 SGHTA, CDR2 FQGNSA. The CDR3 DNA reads TGTGCCAGCAGCGGAGCGAGGTGGGGTAGCGGGAGTCCCTCAGATACGCAGTATTTT. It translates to CASSGARWGSGSPSDTQYF.

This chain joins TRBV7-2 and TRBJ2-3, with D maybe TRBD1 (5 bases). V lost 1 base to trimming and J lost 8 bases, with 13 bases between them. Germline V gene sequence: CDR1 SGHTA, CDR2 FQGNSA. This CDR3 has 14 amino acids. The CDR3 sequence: CASSLGQGVSTQYF. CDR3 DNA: TGTGCCAGCAGCTTAGGGCAGGGTGTTAGTACGCAGTATTTT.

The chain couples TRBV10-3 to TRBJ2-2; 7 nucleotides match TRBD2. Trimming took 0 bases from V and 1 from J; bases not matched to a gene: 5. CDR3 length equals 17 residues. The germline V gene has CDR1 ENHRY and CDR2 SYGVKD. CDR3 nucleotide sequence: TGTGCCATCAGTGAGTCGTCGGGAGGTTTGAACACCGGGGAGCTGTTTTTT. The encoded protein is CAISESSGGLNTGELFF.

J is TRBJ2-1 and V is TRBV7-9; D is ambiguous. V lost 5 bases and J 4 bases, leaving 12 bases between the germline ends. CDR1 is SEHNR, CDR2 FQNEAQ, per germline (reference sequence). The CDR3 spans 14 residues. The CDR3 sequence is CASSAVWRYNEQFF. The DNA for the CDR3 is TGTGCCAGCAGCGCCGTCTGGCGTTACAATGAGCAGTTCTTC.

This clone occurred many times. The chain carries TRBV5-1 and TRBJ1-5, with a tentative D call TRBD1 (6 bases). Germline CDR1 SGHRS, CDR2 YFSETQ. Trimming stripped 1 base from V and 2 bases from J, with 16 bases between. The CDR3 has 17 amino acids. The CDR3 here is CASSLPIAGDGNQPQHF. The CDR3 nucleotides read TGCGCCAGCAGCTTGCCAATCGCAGGGGATGGCAATCAGCCCCAGCATTTT.

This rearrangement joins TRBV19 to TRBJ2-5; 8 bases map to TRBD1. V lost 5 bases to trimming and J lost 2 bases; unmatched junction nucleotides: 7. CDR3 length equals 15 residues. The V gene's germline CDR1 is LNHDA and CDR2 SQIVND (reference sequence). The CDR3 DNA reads TGTGCCAGTAGTCTAGGGACAGGTATGCAAGAGACCCAGTACTTC. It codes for CASSLGTGMQETQYF.